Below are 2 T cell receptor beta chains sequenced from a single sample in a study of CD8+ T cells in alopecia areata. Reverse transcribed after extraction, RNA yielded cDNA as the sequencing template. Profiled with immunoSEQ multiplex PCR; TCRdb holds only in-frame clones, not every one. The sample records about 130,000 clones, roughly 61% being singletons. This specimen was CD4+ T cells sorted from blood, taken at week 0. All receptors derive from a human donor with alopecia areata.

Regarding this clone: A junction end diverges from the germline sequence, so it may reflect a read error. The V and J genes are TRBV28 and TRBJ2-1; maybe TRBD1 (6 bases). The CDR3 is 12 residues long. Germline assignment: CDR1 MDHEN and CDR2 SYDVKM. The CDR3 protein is CATAEGVVGPIF. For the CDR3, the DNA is TGTGCCACCGCCGAGGGGGTCGTCGGACCAATCTTC.

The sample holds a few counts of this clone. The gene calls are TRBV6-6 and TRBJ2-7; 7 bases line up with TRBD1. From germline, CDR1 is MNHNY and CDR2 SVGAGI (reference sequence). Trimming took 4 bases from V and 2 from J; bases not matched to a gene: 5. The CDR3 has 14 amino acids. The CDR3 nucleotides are TGTGCCAGCAGTTCCCGACAGGGAACCTACGAGCAGTACTTC. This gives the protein CASSSRQGTYEQYF.